This passage covers 13 T cell receptor beta chains from one sample sequenced in a study of blood T cell repertoires in COVID-19. The table came from immunoSEQ multiplex PCR; TCRdb's copy has only in-frame clones and leaves some out. The table includes about 52,000 clones, 70% to 85% detected once. The sequencing sample was made of peripheral blood. Receptors were obtained from a man older than 75 with COVID-19, enrolled during active disease.

CDR3 amino acids: CASSLATGGRTGELFF. CDR3 sequence (DNA): TGCGCCAGCAGCTTGGCCACAGGGGGCCGGACCGGGGAGCTGTTTTTT. The V gene is TRBV5-1, the J gene TRBJ2-2, with 9 bases aligning to TRBD1. Germline V gene sequence: CDR1 SGHRS, CDR2 YFSETQ. The CDR3 is made up of 16 amino acids. The junction had 5 bases not matched to a gene; V was cut back by 0 bases and J by 5 bases. Full variable domain (remainder filled in from reference TRBV5-1 and TRBJ2-2): KAGVTQTPRYLIKTRGQQVTLSCSPISGHRSVSWYQQTPGQGLQFLFEYFSETQRNKGNFPGRFSGRQFSNSRSEMNVSTLELGDSALYLCASSLATGGRTGELFFGEGSRLTVL.

The DNA for the CDR3 is TGCGCCAGCAGCTTGAAGGGGGCGAGGGACACAGATACGCAGTATTTT. This encodes CASSLKGARDTDTQYF. The rearrangement joins TRBV5-1 to TRBJ2-3; 7 nucleotides agree with TRBD1. Germline loops: CDR1 SGHRS, CDR2 YFSETQ. V dropped 1 base and J dropped 2; count of bases not matched to a gene: 7. CDR3 length equals 16 residues.

This sequence joins TRBV18 and TRBJ1-5; 7 bases agree with TRBD1. Germline trimming cut 1 base from V and 5 bases from J; bases unmatched to any gene: 2. The CDR3 is made up of 14 amino acids. In germline, CDR1 is KGHSH, CDR2 LQKENI. The CDR3 spells CASSPQGADQPQHF. As DNA, the CDR3 is TGTGCCAGCTCACCACAGGGGGCCGATCAGCCCCAGCATTTT. Looking up the rest from reference TRBV18 and TRBJ1-5 gives the full variable domain: NAGVMQNPRHLVRRRGQEARLRCSPMKGHSHVYWYRQLPEEGLKFMVYLQKENIIDESGMPKERFSAEFPKEGPSILRIQQVVRGDSAAYFCASSPQGADQPQHFGDGTRLSIL.

The V gene is TRBV7-2, the J gene TRBJ1-5; D not resolved. The CDR3 spans 13 residues. V gave up 1 base and J gave up 7 bases, with 8 bases separating them. In germline, CDR1 is SGHTA, CDR2 FQGNSA. For the CDR3, the DNA is TGTGCCAGCAGCTTAGGGGGAGAGCAGCCCCAGCATTTT. This gives the protein CASSLGGEQPQHF.

The chain has TRBV7-2 and TRBJ2-5; maybe TRBD2 (6 bases). The CDR3 sequence is 16 residues long. Looked up from germline, CDR1 is SGHTA and CDR2 is FQGNSA. Trimming left V 0 bases short and J 2 bases short, with 13 bases between. As DNA, the CDR3 is TGTGCCAGCAGCTTAGCGCGGGGTAGGCTGCAAGAGACCCAGTACTTC. The encoded protein is CASSLARGRLQETQYF.

The CDR3 spells CASSPGQGVNEKLFF. CDR3 in DNA: TGTGCCAGCTCACCCGGACAGGGCGTGAATGAAAAACTGTTTTTT. This rearrangement joins TRBV18 to TRBJ1-4; 8 bases line up with TRBD1. With 3 bases clipped from V and 5 bases from J, the junction kept 5 bases outside the gene matches. The CDR3 consists of 15 residues. CDR1 and CDR2 from the germline V gene are KGHSH and LQKENI.

V gene TRBV7-2 combines with J gene TRBJ2-3; 8 bases fit TRBD2. Losses at the gene ends were 5 bases for V and 0 bases for J; bases not matched to a gene: 1. The CDR3 is 14 residues long. Germline V gene sequence: CDR1 SGHTA, CDR2 FQGNSA. In DNA, the CDR3 is TGTGCCAGCAGCGCGGGGGGTAGCACAGATACGCAGTATTTT. It is translated as CASSAGGSTDTQYF.

In nucleotides, the CDR3 is TGTGCCAGCTCACCGCTGGGGGGACAGGGCTCGGTAGAGCAGTACGTC. This encodes CASSPLGGQGSVEQYV. The chain uses TRBV18 and TRBJ2-7, with TRBD1 matching over 9 bases. Germline CDR1 is KGHSH and CDR2 is LQKENI. V trimming: 3 bases; J trimming: 7 bases; junction bases outside the gene matches: 13. CDR3 length equals 16 residues.

The chain couples TRBV7-3 to TRBJ1-2; D might be TRBD1 (5 bases). CDR3 length: 13 residues. V gave up 6 bases and J gave up 8 bases, with 16 bases separating them. Germline V gene sequence: CDR1 SGHTA, CDR2 FQGTGA. The CDR3 nucleotides are TGTGCCAGCAGTCCCAATCGGGGGTCCGGCTACACCTTC. Protein: CASSPNRGSGYTF.

J is TRBJ2-1 and V is TRBV2; 10 positions agree with TRBD2. The germline V gene encodes CDR1 SNHLY and CDR2 FYNNEI. The CDR3 consists of 15 residues. J gave up 7 bases and V 6 bases, and 9 bases lay outside the gene matches. CDR3 DNA: TGTGCCAGCAGGGCACGAGCGGGGGGGAGTAATGAGCAGTTCTTC. Translated: CASRARAGGSNEQFF.

This chain connects TRBV19 to TRBJ1-1; 8 bases agree with TRBD1. This CDR3 contains 15 residues. The germline V gene encodes CDR1 LNHDA and CDR2 SQIVND (reference sequence). Germline trimming cut 7 bases from V and 1 base from J; bases unmatched to any gene: 8. CDR3 sequence (DNA): TGTGCCAGTATACCCCAGGGGACAGGGAACACTGAAGCTTTCTTT. It yields the protein CASIPQGTGNTEAFF.

The chain carries TRBV10-3 and TRBJ1-5; 8 bases are shared with TRBD1. Germline CDR1 ENHRY, CDR2 SYGVKD. The junction had 6 bases not matched to a gene; V was cut back by 6 bases and J by 5 bases. The CDR3 length is 14 residues. The CDR3 reads CAISRDRGDQPQHF. DNA for the CDR3: TGTGCCATCAGCAGAGACAGGGGCGATCAGCCCCAGCATTTT.

This clone was detected a few times. Other DNA sequences of this sample code for an identical CDR3. This chain uses TRBV2 with TRBJ1-1, with 8 positions matching TRBD1. The ends lost 9 bases at V and 4 bases at J; junction bases unmatched: 7. The CDR3 has 13 amino acids. The germline gives CDR1 SNHLY, CDR2 FYNNEI. CDR3 nucleotide sequence: TGTGCCAGTAGAGGACAGGGCGGCACTGAAGCTTTCTTT. Protein product: CASRGQGGTEAFF. Full variable domain (remainder filled in from reference TRBV2 and TRBJ1-1): EPEVTQTPSHQVTQMGQEVILRCVPISNHLYFYWYRQILGQKVEFLVSFYNNEISEKSEIFDDQFSVERPDGSNFTLKIRSTKLEDSAMYFCASRGQGGTEAFFGQGTRLTVV.